Sequencing of this T cell receptor beta chain was carried out in a study of tumour-infiltrating T cells in Burkitt lymphoma. Study-wide background: The Burkitt lymphoma cohort spanned all epidemiological subtypes. Regarding the study as a whole: Several public clonotypes were shared across many Burkitt lymphoma patients.

Profiled with immunoSEQ multiplex PCR; TCRdb holds only in-frame clones, not every one. The table records fewer than 1,500 clones, 13% of them present only once. Germline lookup yields CDR1 SGHKS and CDR2 YYEKEE (reference sequence). V shed 3 bases and J 7 bases; nucleotides not matched to a gene: 5. The CDR3 totals 15 residues. In this sample, this clone turned up a few times. Its antigen is undetermined. The source is a human donor with Burkitt lymphoma. The chain carries TRBV5-5 and TRBJ2-1, with TRBD2 matching over 12 bases. The sequenced material came from tumor tissue. The CDR3 reads CASSSLAGGRNEQFF. CDR3 nucleotide sequence: TGTGCCAGCAGCTCCCTAGCGGGAGGGCGTAATGAGCAGTTCTTC.